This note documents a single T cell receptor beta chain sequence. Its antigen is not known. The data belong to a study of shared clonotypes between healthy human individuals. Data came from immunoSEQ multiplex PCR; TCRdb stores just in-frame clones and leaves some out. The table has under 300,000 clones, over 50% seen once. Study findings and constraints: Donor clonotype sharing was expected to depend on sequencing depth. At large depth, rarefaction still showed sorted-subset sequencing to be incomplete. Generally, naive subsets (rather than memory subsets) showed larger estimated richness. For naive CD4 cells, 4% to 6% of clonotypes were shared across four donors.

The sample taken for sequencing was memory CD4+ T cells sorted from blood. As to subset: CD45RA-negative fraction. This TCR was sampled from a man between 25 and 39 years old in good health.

In DNA, the CDR3 is TGTGCCAGCAGCCGGACACCCGACTATGGCTACACCTTC. Translation gives CASSRTPDYGYTF. The V and J genes are TRBV5-6 and TRBJ1-2; D perhaps matches TRBD1 (5 bases). The V end lost 4 bases, the J end lost 3 bases, and 10 bases lay between the germline ends. Germline V lookup: CDR1 SGHDT, CDR2 YYEEEE. This CDR3 is 13 amino acids long.